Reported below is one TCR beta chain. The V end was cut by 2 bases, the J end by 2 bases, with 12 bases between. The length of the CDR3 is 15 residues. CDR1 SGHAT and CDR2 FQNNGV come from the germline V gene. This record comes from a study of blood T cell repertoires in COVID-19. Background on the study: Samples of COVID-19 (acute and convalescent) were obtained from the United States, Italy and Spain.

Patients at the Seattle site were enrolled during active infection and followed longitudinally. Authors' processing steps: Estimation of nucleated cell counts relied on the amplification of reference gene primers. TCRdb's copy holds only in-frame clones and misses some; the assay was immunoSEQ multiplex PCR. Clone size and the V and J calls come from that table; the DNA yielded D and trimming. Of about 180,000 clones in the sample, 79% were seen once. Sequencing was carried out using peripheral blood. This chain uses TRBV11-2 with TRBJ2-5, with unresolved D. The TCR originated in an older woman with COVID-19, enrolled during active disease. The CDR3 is CASSLRSATQETQYF. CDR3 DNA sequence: TGTGCCAGCAGCTTACGTTCCGCGACTCAAGAGACCCAGTACTTC.